Listed below are T cell receptor beta chains from one sample, sequenced in a study of immune cell composition in non-small cell lung cancer. The method was immunoSEQ multiplex PCR; TCRdb's version includes in-frame clones alone and lacks a portion of them. The table records over 5,000 clones, 70% to 80% of them present only once. The specimen was non-adjacent lung tissue. The receptor source for this set is a human donor with non-small cell lung cancer. The CDR3 runs from the conserved cysteine through the conserved F or W.

TRBV2	TRBJ1-4	CASTRGQGEKLFF
TRBV15	TRBJ1-5	CATSRGGQPQHF
TRBV5-4	TRBJ1-6	CASSFSQGGISSYNSPLHF
TRBV4-3	TRBJ2-2	CASSQEMIGGANTGELFF
TRBV18	TRBJ2-3	CASSPSGGADTQYF
TRBV9	TRBJ1-2	CASSRASGSYNYGYTF
TRBV13	TRBJ1-5	CASSLRTGRGQPQHF
TRBV7-9	TRBJ2-7	CASSGGQGNTYEQYF
TRBV19	TRBJ1-3	CASTGSRNTIYF
TRBV6-1	TRBJ2-5	CASRDSTQETQYF
TRBV6-5	TRBJ2-5	CASTPRGGVLETQYF
TRBV4-3	TRBJ1-3	CASSQDPKGASGNTIYF
TRBV4-3	TRBJ2-1	CASSQVMNEQFF
TRBV12-5	TRBJ1-6	CASGLVTGQRNSPLHF
TRBV6-6	TRBJ2-7	CASSRTGNYYEQYF
TRBV5-1	TRBJ2-1	CASSPGLAINEQFF
TRBV12-5	TRBJ2-7	CASGLGAGEQYF
TRBV7-9	TRBJ1-1	CASSVQGATEAFF
TRBV7-2	TRBJ1-2	CASSSPGQRNYTF
TRBV21-1	TRBJ1-5	CASSNRDRGLRNQPQHF
TRBV4-1	TRBJ1-1	CASSQGAGGRTEAFF
TRBV7-2	TRBJ2-5	CASSSGNSLGETQYF
TRBV29-1	TRBJ1-2	CSVSVVGTESTF
TRBV29-1	TRBJ1-6	CSARTGRYNSPLHF
TRBV5-1	TRBJ1-3	CASSKGVGNTIYF
TRBV5-1	TRBJ1-2	CASSSGGAGYFPYGYTF
TRBV7-8	TRBJ1-2	CASSSNQNYGYTF
TRBV6-5	TRBJ1-1	CASSYKGQITEAFF
TRBV18	TRBJ2-2	CASSPIGTGDTGELFF
TRBV7-6	TRBJ2-3	CASSLRLGGGTDTQYF
TRBV27	TRBJ2-1	CASTLTRDSGEQFF
TRBV4-1	TRBJ2-1	CASSRGGFGYNEQFF
TRBV7-2	TRBJ1-2	CASSARQGPGYGYTF
TRBV11-1	TRBJ2-3	CASSPGPTDTQYF
TRBV7-8	TRBJ1-1	CASAWREGVDTEAFF
TRBV7-2	TRBJ2-3	CASSWGGSTDTQYF
TRBV18	TRBJ2-1	CASSLRDVSYNEQFF
TRBV7-9	TRBJ2-3	CASSQVGAGDTTDTQYF
TRBV6-1	TRBJ1-1	CASIGDAAAPFAFF
TRBV28	TRBJ2-1	CASSSLQDREAYNEQFF
TRBV29-1	TRBJ1-1	CSVAYSRGQNVNTEAFF
TRBV28	TRBJ1-2	CASRPYRGLYTF
TRBV11-2	TRBJ1-2	CASSLVPARQHYGYTF
TRBV6-4	TRBJ2-2	CASSDTGQPGELFF
TRBV4-3	TRBJ1-1	CASSQGAGGSAFF
TRBV30	TRBJ1-1	CAWSVLSIGEAFF
TRBV5-1	TRBJ2-3	CASSWPLRGGSTDTQYF
TRBV4-1	TRBJ1-1	CASSQGSDMNTEAFF
TRBV11-3	TRBJ2-3	CASSLRTGSTDTQYF